This TCR beta chain comes out of a study of T-cell reconstitution after alpha-beta-depleted transplantation in children. The TCRbeta library was prepared with unique molecular identifiers. TCRdb called the PCR reads again in MiXCR, with one record for every CDR3 protein. The data contain approximately 400,000 distinct CDR3 sequences, around 9.9% of them singletons. Deletions cut 2 bases from V and 4 bases from J, with 8 bases between. From germline, CDR1 is SGHDN and CDR2 FVKESK. CDR3 length: 14 residues. This clonotype has only a few counts. The material was PBMCs from the stem cell graft donor, obtained from the stem cell graft. The TCR was taken from a human donor who donated a stem cell graft to a child with acute myeloid leukemia. The chain joins TRBV14 to TRBJ2-2; tentatively, D is TRBD2 (5 bases). The CDR3 DNA follows: TGTGCCAGCAGCCAACTAGCCCGCACCGGGGAGCTGTTTTTT. This gives the protein CASSQLARTGELFF.